The rows below give T cell receptor beta chains drawn from one sample of a study of blood T cell repertoires in COVID-19. TCRdb keeps only in-frame clones here, not all; method: immunoSEQ multiplex PCR. The sample shows under 300,000 clones, approximately 79% of them seen only once. The sequenced material came from peripheral blood. Every receptor here comes from an elderly woman with active or convalescent COVID-19. The CDR3 runs from the conserved cysteine through the conserved F or W. D genes are given only for firm matches. Part of the rows lack a size; the others show once, few, many or a class for expanded clones.

>TRBJ1-2|-|-|TRBV5-6
TGTGCCAGCAGCTTGGCCTTATCCGGAGGCTATGGCTACACCTTC
CASSLALSGGYGYTF
>TRBJ2-7|-|TRBD1|TRBV15
TGTGCCACCAGCAGAGTCGTGGGACAGGGGGCTTACGAGCAGTACTTC
CATSRVVGQGAYEQYF
>TRBJ2-7|-|TRBD1|TRBV5-5
TGTGCCAGCAGCCGGGACAGTTACGAGCAGTACTTC
CASSRDSYEQYF
>TRBJ1-6|-|TRBD1|TRBV2
TGTGCCAGCAGCGCCGACAGGGGGGACAGACCCCTCCACTTT
CASSADRGDRPLHF
>TRBJ1-2|-|-|TRBV10-3
TGTGCCATCAGTCCCCGAATACAGGGTAAGCATGGCTACACCTTC
CAISPRIQGKHGYTF
>TRBJ2-3|-|TRBD2|TRBV5-1
TGCGCCAGCAGCCGTACCGGGACTAGCGTCCTGGGCACAGATACGCAGTATTTT
CASSRTGTSVLGTDTQYF
>TRBJ2-1|-|TRBD2|TRBV28
TGTGCCAGCAGCCCTAGCGGGGGGGCCTACAATGAGCAGTTCTTC
CASSPSGGAYNEQFF
>TRBJ1-2|-|-|TRBV7-9
TGTGCGGGGGCAGGGGCGACACCAAACTATGGCTACACCTTC
CAGAGATPNYGYTF
>TRBJ1-1|-|-|TRBV18
TGTGCCAGCTCAGTACTCGGACAAGCGAACACTGAAGCTTTCTTT
CASSVLGQANTEAFF
>TRBJ1-2|-|-|TRBV10-2
TGCGCCAGCAGTGAGTTGGACATCTATGGCTACACCTTC
CASSELDIYGYTF
>TRBJ2-1|-|TRBD2|TRBV28
TGTGCCAGCAGTTTACAACTAGCGTCCCTCGGGGAGCAGTTCTTC
CASSLQLASLGEQFF
>TRBJ2-2|-|-|TRBV6-1
TGTGCCAGCAGTGAAAAGGGGACCGGGGAGCTGTTTTTT
CASSEKGTGELFF
>TRBJ2-1|-|-|TRBV28
TGTGCCAGCACCGCCTATCCACCCTCAGGGTGGGATGAGCAGTTCTTC
CASTAYPPSGWDEQFF
>TRBJ1-2|-|TRBD1|TRBV5-1
TGCGCCAGCAGCTTGGAGGGGACAGAGTATGGCTACACCTTC
CASSLEGTEYGYTF
>TRBJ2-3|-|-|TRBV5-4
TGTGCCAGCAGCTTGGAAATGGGGAGCGATACGCAGTATTTT
CASSLEMGSDTQYF
>TRBJ2-1|-|TRBD1|TRBV19
TGTGCCAGTAGTACCGACAGGGGGGCCTACAATGAGCAGTTCTTC
CASSTDRGAYNEQFF
>TRBJ1-4|-|-|TRBV5-1
TGCGCCAGCAGCTTGGGGGCGGGAAATGAAAAACTGTTTTTT
CASSLGAGNEKLFF
>TRBJ1-2|few|TRBD1|TRBV28
TGTGCCAGCAGTCTACGACAGGGGATCTATGGCTACACCTTC
CASSLRQGIYGYTF
>TRBJ2-2|-|-|TRBV5-1
TGCGCCAGCAGCTTGGTAGTGGACACCGGGGAGCTGTTTTTT
CASSLVVDTGELFF
>TRBJ1-5|-|TRBD1|TRBV19
TGTGCCAGTGCTGACAGGGCGGTGGGCAATCAGCCCCAGCATTTT
CASADRAVGNQPQHF
>TRBJ1-1|-|TRBD1|TRBV2
TGTGCCAGCAGTGAAGATACAGGGGTAGCTTTCTTT
CASSEDTGVAFF
>TRBJ2-2|-|TRBD2|TRBV27
TGTGCCAGCACAGCGGAGCGGGAGGGCCCCGGGGAGCTGTTTTTT
CASTAEREGPGELFF
>TRBJ2-5|-|-|TRBV6-5
TGTGCCAGCAGTTTGGGCAGGGTGGGTTTGGAGACCCAGTACTTC
CASSLGRVGLETQYF
>TRBJ1-6|few|-|TRBV5-4
TGTGCCAGCAGCTTGGGGGGCAGGTCCCAAAATTCACCCCTCCACTTT
CASSLGGRSQNSPLHF
>TRBJ1-5|-|-|TRBV19
TGTGCCAGTTCCAGACAAAATCAGCCCCAGCATTTT
CASSRQNQPQHF
>TRBJ1-1|-|-|TRBV5-1
TGCGCCAGCAGCTTGGAGACAGCCAACACTGAAGCTTTCTTT
CASSLETANTEAFF
>TRBJ2-3|once|-|TRBV2
TGTGCCAGCAGTGTGACTAGATCGACAGATACGCAGTATTTT
CASSVTRSTDTQYF
>TRBJ2-5|few|TRBD2|TRBV6-5
TGTGCCAGCTACGCGGGGGGCGCTATTGAGACCCAGTACTTC
CASYAGGAIETQYF
>TRBJ2-7|once|TRBD1|TRBV11-2
TGTGCCAGCAGCTTAGTGCCGACAGGGGTCGGGTACGAGCAGTACTTC
CASSLVPTGVGYEQYF
>TRBJ2-1|few|TRBD1|TRBV28
TGTGCCAGCACCCATGATCGGAACAGGGGGAAGGGGGAGCAGTTCTTC
CASTHDRNRGKGEQFF
>TRBJ2-1|-|-|TRBV12-3/TRBV12-4
TGTGCCAGCAGTTTCAAGCAGCAGTTCTTC
CASSFKQQFF
>TRBJ2-1|once|TRBD2|TRBV5-1
TGCGCCAGCAGCTTGTTTAGCGGGAGCTACAATGAGCAGTTCTTC
CASSLFSGSYNEQFF
>TRBJ1-2|-|TRBD1|TRBV6-5
TGTGCCAGCAGTTACAGTGGGACAGGGGTCTATGGCTACACCTTC
CASSYSGTGVYGYTF
>TRBJ2-7|-|TRBD2|TRBV6-4
TGTGCCAGCAGTGGATTAAGGGACTCTAGCGGACGTAACGAGCAGTACTTC
CASSGLRDSSGRNEQYF
>TRBJ2-2|-|-|TRBV5-5
TGTGCCAGCAGCTTGGGAGGGAACACCGGGGAGCTGTTTTTT
CASSLGGNTGELFF
>TRBJ1-1|-|-|TRBV5-5
TGTGCCAGCAGCTTACTTACCGTGAACACTGAAGCTTTCTTT
CASSLLTVNTEAFF
>TRBJ1-1|-|-|TRBV6-5
TGTGCCAGCAGTTACGCGCCCCTGAACACTGAAGCTTTCTTT
CASSYAPLNTEAFF
>TRBJ1-1|-|TRBD1|TRBV11-2
TGTGCCAGCAGCGTTGACAGGGGACCAACTGAAGCTTTCTTT
CASSVDRGPTEAFF
>TRBJ1-4|-|-|TRBV7-2
TGTGCCAGCAGCTCGCAGACGGGAGGGGGTGAAAAACTGTTTTTT
CASSSQTGGGEKLFF
>TRBJ1-3|-|TRBD1|TRBV5-1
TGCGCCAGCAGCTTGGGGGCAGGGGGCATCATGAGCTCTGGAAACACCATATATTTT
CASSLGAGGIMSSGNTIYF
>TRBJ2-2|-|-|TRBV2
TGTGCCAGCAGTGAAGCGGAGGGGTTCGCGAACACCGGGGAGCTGTTTTTT
CASSEAEGFANTGELFF
>TRBJ1-1|few|TRBD1|TRBV5-4
TGTGCCAGCAGCTTGGCAGGGGGGAACACTGAAGCTTTCTTT
CASSLAGGNTEAFF
>TRBJ1-6|-|-|TRBV4-1
TGCGCCAGCAGCCAAGTACTTATCTATAATTCACCCCTCCACTTT
CASSQVLIYNSPLHF
>TRBJ2-7|once|-|TRBV18
TGTGCCAGCTCACCACCAGGGGTTAACGAGCAGTACTTC
CASSPPGVNEQYF
>TRBJ1-1|-|TRBD1|TRBV7-8
TGTGCCAGCAGCTTACAAGGACAGGGAGACACTGAAGCTTTCTTT
CASSLQGQGDTEAFF
>TRBJ1-2|-|-|TRBV5-5
TGTGCCAGCAGCTTGGAGGGGGAGGGCCCCTATGGCTACACCTTC
CASSLEGEGPYGYTF
>TRBJ1-5|-|TRBD1|TRBV7-2
TGTGCCAGCAGCCGCGACAGGGATGGCAATCAGCCCCAGCATTTT
CASSRDRDGNQPQHF
>TRBJ1-1|-|-|TRBV3-1/TRBV3-2
TGTGCCAGCAGCCAGGCCGGGTTTGGTCGAGCTTTCTTT
CASSQAGFGRAFF